What follows are 11 T cell receptor beta chains derived from one specimen sequenced in a study of T cells in Graves' hyperthyroidism and ophthalmopathy. Authors of the study amplified TCR beta CDR3 regions from RNA transcripts. TCR CDR3 regions were first amplified by RT-PCR with HTBI primers. MiXCR was run by TCRdb on the multiplex PCR reads, yielding one entry per CDR3 protein. Of hundreds of thousands of distinct CDR3 sequences in the sample, about a sixth were seen once. Sequenced sample: blood. The receptors were gathered from a woman aged 18-30 years with Graves' hyperthyroidism.

This clonotype was picked up a small number of times. The J gene is TRBJ2-1, the V gene TRBV30; 9 bases agree with TRBD2. This CDR3 is 16 amino acids long. Per germline, CDR1 GTSNPN and CDR2 SVGIG (reference sequence). V was clipped by 3 bases and J by 9 bases; unmatched bases: 15. CDR3 in amino acids: CAWSPSPLAGRIEQFF. CDR3 coding DNA: TGTGCCTGGAGCCCCAGCCCCCTAGCGGGACGAATTGAGCAGTTCTTC.

In this sample, this clonotype turned up many times. This chain uses TRBV6-1 with TRBJ2-1; 11 nucleotides match TRBD2. This CDR3 region has 18 residues. The germline CDR1 and CDR2 sequences are MNHNS and SASEGT. The V segment lost 6 bases and the J segment 4 bases; nucleotides outside the gene matches: 14. CDR3 sequence reads: CASRRSLILAGEYNEQFF. The CDR3 DNA reads as TGTGCCAGCAGGAGGTCCCTTATACTAGCGGGAGAATACAATGAGCAGTTCTTC.

This clonotype appeared once. The chain uses TRBV29-1 and TRBJ1-1; TRBD1 might be the D (6 bases). V was trimmed by 4 bases and J by 3 bases, leaving 15 bases between them. The CDR3 extends over 14 amino acids. Germline values: CDR1 SQVTM, CDR2 ANQGSEA. In DNA, the CDR3 is TGCAGCGTTGTGAGCCCAGGGGACTACACTGAAGCTTTCTTT. Protein: CSVVSPGDYTEAFF.

The rearrangement joins TRBV5-1 to TRBJ2-7; no clear D gene. From germline, CDR1 is SGHRS and CDR2 YFSETQ. Trimming left V 0 bases short and J 9 bases short, with 13 bases between. The CDR3 spans 13 residues. The CDR3 DNA reads TGCGCCAGCAGCTTGGACCCACAAACGGGGCAGTACTTC. Its translation: CASSLDPQTGQYF.

This clonotype was counted a few times. V and J are TRBV4-1 and TRBJ2-7, with 10 bases lining up with TRBD2. There are 17 residues in the CDR3. V dropped 4 bases and J dropped 4; count of bases not matched to a gene: 13. From germline, CDR1 is MGHRA and CDR2 YSYEKL. The CDR3 nucleotides are TGCGCCAGCAGCCGACAAGACATACTAGCGGGATTTTACGAGCAGTACTTC. As protein: CASSRQDILAGFYEQYF.

This clonotype was counted many times. The V call is TRBV3-1, the J call TRBJ2-7, with 9 bases that match TRBD1. J was trimmed by 6 bases and V by 3 bases; bases with no gene match: 3. The CDR3 consists of 13 residues. Germline loops: CDR1 LGHDT, CDR2 YNNKEL (reference sequence). CDR3 in DNA: TGTGCCAGCAGCCAGGGACAGGGCGTCGAGCAGTACTTC. This codes for CASSQGQGVEQYF.

This clonotype has a count of ten or more. The V call is TRBV7-2, the J call TRBJ2-7, with D unresolved. Between the trimmed V and J ends, which lost 3 bases and 9 bases, there was a span of 12 bases. Germline CDR1 and CDR2: SGHTA and FQGNSA. The CDR3 loop spans 12 amino acids. As DNA, the CDR3 is TGTGCCAGCAGCTTTGAACCGGCCCGGCAGTACTTC. Its protein product is CASSFEPARQYF.

This clonotype was observed a few times. The genes are TRBV7-8 and TRBJ1-5; the D gene is possibly TRBD1 (5 bases). The V end was cut by 5 bases, the J end by 3 bases, with 17 bases between. This CDR3 has 16 residues. Germline V gene sequence: CDR1 SGHVS, CDR2 FQNEAQ. In nucleotides, the CDR3 is TGTGCCAGCAGCCCCTCAGGACAAGGGCTCAATCAGCCCCAGCATTTT. Protein product: CASSPSGQGLNQPQHF.

The V and J genes are TRBV18 and TRBJ2-3; D assignment may be TRBD1 or TRBD2 (6 bases each). Per the germline V gene, CDR1 is KGHSH and CDR2 is LQKENI. V dropped 4 bases and J dropped 1 base, with 15 bases sitting between them. This CDR3 comprises 16 residues. The CDR3 DNA reads TGTGCCAGCTCACGAACCCCCCGGGGGCGCACAGATACGCAGTATTTT. It is translated as CASSRTPRGRTDTQYF.

This clonotype appeared once. The V gene is TRBV24-1, the J gene TRBJ2-1, with 7 positions matching TRBD1. The CDR3 has 16 amino acids. Per the germline V gene, CDR1 is KGHDR and CDR2 is SFDVKD. Trimming took 2 bases from V and 5 from J; bases not matched to a gene: 8. As DNA, the CDR3 is TGTGCCACCAGTGATTATGAGACAGGGCTCAACAATGAGCAGTTCTTC. Its translation: CATSDYETGLNNEQFF.

In its sample, this clonotype was seen many times. The chain recombines TRBV20-1 with TRBJ2-5, with 7 bases lining up with TRBD2. The CDR3 length is 15 residues. Trimming took 6 bases from V and 5 from J; bases not matched to a gene: 15. Germline V CDR1 and CDR2: DFQATT, SNEGSKA (reference sequence). DNA of the CDR3: TGCAGTGCAACCGCAGTAGCGGGCATCGGGGAGACCCAGTACTTC. Translated: CSATAVAGIGETQYF.